Listed below are T cell receptor beta chains from one sample, sequenced in a study of shared clonotypes between healthy human individuals. Libraries were prepared by immunoSEQ multiplex PCR; TCRdb keeps only in-frame clonotypes and omits some of them. The sample has about 380,000 clones; roughly 96% are singletons. The sequenced sample consisted of memory CD8+ T cells sorted from blood. The receptors were sampled from a man aged 25 to 40 in good health. Each CDR3 is given with its conserved first and last residue. D genes are given only for firm matches. A row's size may be missing; if present it is once, few, many or a size class.

len: 17; v_gene: TRBV9; abundance: .; d_gene: TRBD2; j_gene: TRBJ2-3; CDR3aa: CASSAPIAGGSTDTQYF; CDR3nt: TGTGCCAGCAGCGCCCCGATAGCGGGAGGGAGCACAGATACGCAGTATTTT
len: 19; v_gene: TRBV10-3; abundance: .; d_gene: TRBD2; j_gene: TRBJ2-1; CDR3aa: CAISESKGKIGREYHEQFF; CDR3nt: TGTGCCATCAGTGAGTCGAAGGGAAAAATCGGGCGGGAGTATCATGAGCAGTTCTTC
len: 16; v_gene: TRBV7-3; abundance: .; d_gene: TRBD2; j_gene: TRBJ2-7; CDR3aa: CASSPHGGGEMYEQYF; CDR3nt: TGTGCCAGCAGCCCCCACGGTGGGGGGGAGATGTACGAGCAGTACTTC
len: 14; v_gene: TRBV5-1; abundance: once; d_gene: .; j_gene: TRBJ2-2; CDR3aa: CASSLSQYTGELFF; CDR3nt: TGCGCCAGCAGCTTGAGTCAATACACCGGGGAGCTGTTTTTT
len: 15; v_gene: TRBV7-3; abundance: .; d_gene: TRBD2; j_gene: TRBJ2-1; CDR3aa: CASSFTLAAYNEQFF; CDR3nt: TGTGCCAGCAGCTTCACCCTAGCGGCCTACAATGAGCAGTTCTTC
len: 13; v_gene: TRBV2; abundance: .; d_gene: .; j_gene: TRBJ2-3; CDR3aa: CASSDPPGDTQYF; CDR3nt: TGTGCCAGCAGTGACCCCCCAGGAGATACGCAGTATTTT
len: 12; v_gene: TRBV19; abundance: .; d_gene: .; j_gene: TRBJ2-5; CDR3aa: CASSPGQETQYF; CDR3nt: TGTGCCTCCTCCCCAGGACAAGAGACCCAGTACTTC
len: 14; v_gene: TRBV30; abundance: .; d_gene: .; j_gene: TRBJ1-1; CDR3aa: CAWKDWPLNTEAFF; CDR3nt: TGTGCCTGGAAGGATTGGCCCCTGAACACTGAAGCTTTCTTT
len: 16; v_gene: TRBV5-1; abundance: .; d_gene: TRBD2; j_gene: TRBJ2-1; CDR3aa: CASSLGLAGAYNEQFF; CDR3nt: TGCGCCAGCAGCTTGGGACTAGCGGGAGCTTACAATGAGCAGTTCTTC
len: 14; v_gene: TRBV30; abundance: .; d_gene: .; j_gene: TRBJ2-6; CDR3aa: CAWSVGSGANVLTF; CDR3nt: TGTGCCTGGAGTGTGGGGTCTGGGGCCAACGTCCTGACTTTC
len: 22; v_gene: TRBV4-1; abundance: .; d_gene: TRBD2; j_gene: TRBJ2-5; CDR3aa: CASSQGSSGSWFGSLQWETQYF; CDR3nt: TGCGCCAGCAGCCAAGGGTCTAGCGGGAGCTGGTTCGGTAGCTTACAGTGGGAGACCCAGTACTTC
len: 15; v_gene: TRBV5-4; abundance: .; d_gene: .; j_gene: TRBJ2-1; CDR3aa: CASSFGGTANNEQFF; CDR3nt: TGTGCCAGCAGCTTTGGCGGGACGGCGAATAATGAGCAGTTCTTC
len: 16; v_gene: TRBV4-1; abundance: .; d_gene: TRBD2; j_gene: TRBJ2-7; CDR3aa: CASSQSGTSGSYEQYF; CDR3nt: TGCGCCAGCAGCCAATCCGGGACTAGCGGTTCCTACGAGCAGTACTTC
len: 13; v_gene: TRBV10-1; abundance: once; d_gene: .; j_gene: TRBJ2-1; CDR3aa: CASSGAQGYEQFF; CDR3nt: TGCGCCAGCAGTGGTGCGCAGGGATACGAGCAGTTCTTC
len: 15; v_gene: TRBV18; abundance: .; d_gene: TRBD2; j_gene: TRBJ2-1; CDR3aa: CASSPLGGSNNEQFF; CDR3nt: TGTGCCAGCTCACCCCTCGGCGGGAGTAACAATGAGCAGTTCTTC
len: 18; v_gene: TRBV7-2; abundance: .; d_gene: .; j_gene: TRBJ2-3; CDR3aa: CASSSKTASRGPTDTQYF; CDR3nt: TGTGCCAGCAGCTCCAAAACGGCCTCGCGGGGCCCGACAGATACGCAGTATTTT
len: 18; v_gene: TRBV7-2; abundance: .; d_gene: TRBD2; j_gene: TRBJ2-1; CDR3aa: CASSLTTSAYSSYNEQFF; CDR3nt: TGTGCCAGCAGCTTAACTACTAGCGCCTATAGCTCCTACAATGAGCAGTTCTTC
len: 14; v_gene: TRBV10-1; abundance: once; d_gene: TRBD1; j_gene: TRBJ2-2; CDR3aa: CASSEGRGIGELFF; CDR3nt: TGCGCCAGCAGTGAAGGCAGGGGGATCGGGGAGCTGTTTTTT
len: 13; v_gene: TRBV6-1; abundance: .; d_gene: .; j_gene: TRBJ2-3; CDR3aa: CASSALVGATQYF; CDR3nt: TGTGCCAGCAGTGCCTTAGTAGGGGCGACGCAGTATTTT
len: 16; v_gene: TRBV5-4; abundance: .; d_gene: .; j_gene: TRBJ1-2; CDR3aa: CASSLQGLAETSGYTF; CDR3nt: TGTGCCAGCAGCTTACAGGGTCTCGCCGAAACTAGTGGCTACACCTTC
len: 12; v_gene: TRBV15; abundance: .; d_gene: .; j_gene: TRBJ2-7; CDR3aa: CATRGDGYEQYF; CDR3nt: TGTGCCACCAGGGGGGACGGCTACGAGCAGTACTTC
len: 16; v_gene: TRBV27; abundance: .; d_gene: TRBD1; j_gene: TRBJ1-5; CDR3aa: CASSLTGQGGNQPQHF; CDR3nt: TGTGCCAGCAGTTTAACGGGACAGGGCGGCAATCAGCCCCAGCATTTT
len: 12; v_gene: TRBV6-1; abundance: .; d_gene: .; j_gene: TRBJ1-2; CDR3aa: CASSVGGRGYTF; CDR3nt: TGTGCCAGCAGTGTTGGGGGGCGGGGCTACACCTTC
len: 14; v_gene: TRBV11-1; abundance: .; d_gene: .; j_gene: TRBJ2-7; CDR3aa: CASSLNSWGYEQYF; CDR3nt: TGTGCCAGCAGCTTGAATAGCTGGGGCTACGAGCAGTACTTC
len: 15; v_gene: TRBV27; abundance: .; d_gene: TRBD1; j_gene: TRBJ1-2; CDR3aa: CASSQGTGGGYGYTF; CDR3nt: TGTGCCAGCAGTCAAGGGACAGGGGGCGGGTATGGCTACACCTTC
len: 13; v_gene: TRBV5-5; abundance: .; d_gene: .; j_gene: TRBJ1-1; CDR3aa: CASSMRTATEAFF; CDR3nt: TGTGCCAGCAGCATGCGGACAGCCACTGAAGCTTTCTTT
len: 14; v_gene: TRBV9; abundance: .; d_gene: .; j_gene: TRBJ2-7; CDR3aa: CASSVAGENYEQYF; CDR3nt: TGTGCCAGCAGCGTAGCGGGAGAAAACTACGAGCAGTACTTC
len: 14; v_gene: TRBV2; abundance: .; d_gene: .; j_gene: TRBJ2-7; CDR3aa: CASSVYSGTYEQYF; CDR3nt: TGTGCCAGCAGTGTCTATAGCGGTACCTACGAGCAGTACTTC
len: 14; v_gene: TRBV12-5; abundance: .; d_gene: .; j_gene: TRBJ2-2; CDR3aa: CASGSNLDTGELFF; CDR3nt: TGTGCTAGTGGATCAAACCTCGACACCGGGGAGCTGTTTTTT
len: 15; v_gene: TRBV19; abundance: .; d_gene: .; j_gene: TRBJ2-7; CDR3aa: CASSITRAWSNEQYF; CDR3nt: TGTGCCAGTAGTATTACTCGAGCTTGGAGCAACGAGCAGTACTTC
len: 16; v_gene: TRBV2; abundance: .; d_gene: TRBD2; j_gene: TRBJ2-1; CDR3aa: CASRRTRVNPPNEQFF; CDR3nt: TGTGCCAGCAGACGGACTAGGGTTAACCCCCCCAATGAGCAGTTCTTC
len: 13; v_gene: TRBV11-2; abundance: .; d_gene: TRBD1; j_gene: TRBJ1-1; CDR3aa: CASSIRGRSEAFF; CDR3nt: TGTGCCAGCAGCATAAGGGGGCGTAGCGAAGCTTTCTTT
len: 17; v_gene: TRBV4-1; abundance: .; d_gene: .; j_gene: TRBJ1-1; CDR3aa: CASSHGSERSMNTEAFF; CDR3nt: TGCGCCAGCAGCCACGGGAGCGAAAGGAGCATGAACACTGAAGCTTTCTTT
len: 13; v_gene: TRBV6-6; abundance: .; d_gene: .; j_gene: TRBJ2-5; CDR3aa: CASSYWTEETQYF; CDR3nt: TGTGCCAGCAGTTACTGGACAGAAGAGACCCAGTACTTC
len: 16; v_gene: TRBV6-7; abundance: .; d_gene: TRBD1; j_gene: TRBJ2-3; CDR3aa: CASSSRRDRGTDTQYF; CDR3nt: TGTGCCAGCAGTTCCCGCCGGGACAGGGGCACAGATACGCAGTATTTT
len: 13; v_gene: TRBV5-1; abundance: once; d_gene: .; j_gene: TRBJ1-1; CDR3aa: CASSLAVNTEAFF; CDR3nt: TGCGCCAGCAGCTTGGCAGTTAACACTGAAGCTTTCTTT
len: 13; v_gene: TRBV4-2; abundance: .; d_gene: .; j_gene: TRBJ2-1; CDR3aa: CASSHGVDNEQFF; CDR3nt: TGTGCCAGCAGCCACGGGGTAGACAATGAGCAGTTCTTC
len: 11; v_gene: TRBV18; abundance: .; d_gene: .; j_gene: TRBJ2-7; CDR3aa: CASSPGAEQYF; CDR3nt: TGTGCCAGCTCACCCGGCGCGGAGCAGTACTTC
len: 16; v_gene: TRBV5-8; abundance: .; d_gene: TRBD2; j_gene: TRBJ2-3; CDR3aa: CASKGLAGSKTDTQYF; CDR3nt: TGTGCCAGCAAGGGACTAGCGGGAAGTAAGACAGATACGCAGTATTTT
len: 15; v_gene: TRBV15; abundance: .; d_gene: TRBD1; j_gene: TRBJ1-4; CDR3aa: CATSGRDRGNEKLFF; CDR3nt: TGTGCCACCAGCGGACGGGACAGGGGAAATGAAAAACTGTTTTTT
len: 13; v_gene: TRBV7-9; abundance: .; d_gene: .; j_gene: TRBJ2-5; CDR3aa: CAGATGLQETQYF; CDR3nt: TGTGCCGGAGCCACAGGGCTCCAAGAGACCCAGTACTTC
len: 16; v_gene: TRBV7-9; abundance: .; d_gene: .; j_gene: TRBJ1-4; CDR3aa: CASSLEGGRLFEKLFF; CDR3nt: TGTGCCAGCAGCTTAGAGGGGGGCCGACTCTTTGAAAAACTGTTTTTT
len: 14; v_gene: TRBV5-1; abundance: .; d_gene: .; j_gene: TRBJ1-2; CDR3aa: CASSLEGRTDGYTF; CDR3nt: TGCGCCAGCAGCTTGGAGGGCAGGACGGATGGCTACACCTTC
len: 14; v_gene: TRBV27; abundance: .; d_gene: .; j_gene: TRBJ2-1; CDR3aa: CASSLGHSYNEQFF; CDR3nt: TGTGCCAGCAGTTTAGGACACTCCTACAATGAGCAGTTCTTC
len: 13; v_gene: TRBV27; abundance: .; d_gene: .; j_gene: TRBJ1-4; CDR3aa: CASSLSRVEKLFF; CDR3nt: TGTGCCAGCAGTTTATCCAGGGTTGAAAAACTGTTTTTT
len: 13; v_gene: TRBV6-5; abundance: .; d_gene: .; j_gene: TRBJ1-2; CDR3aa: CASSLSGGYGYTF; CDR3nt: TGTGCCAGCAGTCTCAGCGGGGGCTATGGCTACACCTTC
len: 14; v_gene: TRBV11-2; abundance: few; d_gene: .; j_gene: TRBJ1-2; CDR3aa: CASSSMRGARGYTF; CDR3nt: TGTGCCAGCAGCTCAATGCGGGGGGCGAGGGGCTACACCTTC
len: 14; v_gene: TRBV2; abundance: once; d_gene: TRBD1; j_gene: TRBJ1-2; CDR3aa: CASRTGQGQWGYTF; CDR3nt: TGTGCCAGCAGGACGGGACAGGGACAATGGGGCTACACCTTC
len: 12; v_gene: TRBV6-4; abundance: .; d_gene: .; j_gene: TRBJ1-2; CDR3aa: CASSDQGYGYTF; CDR3nt: TGTGCCAGCAGTGACCAGGGATATGGCTACACCTTC